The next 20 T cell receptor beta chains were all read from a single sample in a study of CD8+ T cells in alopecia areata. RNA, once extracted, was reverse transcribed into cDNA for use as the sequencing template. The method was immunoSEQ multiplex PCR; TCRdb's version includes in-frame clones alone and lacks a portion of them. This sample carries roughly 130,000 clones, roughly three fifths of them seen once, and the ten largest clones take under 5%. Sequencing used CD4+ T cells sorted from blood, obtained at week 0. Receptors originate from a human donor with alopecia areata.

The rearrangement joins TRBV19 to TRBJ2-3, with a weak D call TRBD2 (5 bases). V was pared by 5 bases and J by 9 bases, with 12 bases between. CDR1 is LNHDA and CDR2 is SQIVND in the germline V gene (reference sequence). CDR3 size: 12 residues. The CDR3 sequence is CASSPSRGTQYF. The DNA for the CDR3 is TGTGCCAGTAGTCCCTCCCGCGGGACGCAGTATTTT.

This CDR3 is CASSPDSGSSSYEQYF. The CDR3 nucleotides are TGTGCCAGCAGCCCCGACAGCGGGAGTAGCTCCTACGAGCAGTACTTC. The chain combines TRBV7-7 with TRBJ2-7; 8 nucleotides match TRBD2. Germline V gene sequence: CDR1 SSHAT, CDR2 FNYEAQ (reference sequence). CDR3 length equals 16 residues. V lost 5 bases, J lost 0 bases, and 9 bases stayed unmatched.

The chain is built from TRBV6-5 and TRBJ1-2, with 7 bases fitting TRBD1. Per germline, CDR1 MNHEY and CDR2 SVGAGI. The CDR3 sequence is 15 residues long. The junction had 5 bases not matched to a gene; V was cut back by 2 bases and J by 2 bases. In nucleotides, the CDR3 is TGTGCCAGCAGTTACGTCGGACAGGAGAACTATGGCTACACCTTC. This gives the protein CASSYVGQENYGYTF.

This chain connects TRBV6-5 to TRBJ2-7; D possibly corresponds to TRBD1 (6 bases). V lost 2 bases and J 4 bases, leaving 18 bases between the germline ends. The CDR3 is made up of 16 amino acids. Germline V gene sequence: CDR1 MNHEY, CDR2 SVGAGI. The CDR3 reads CASSYGGEDREYEQYF. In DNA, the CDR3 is TGTGCCAGCAGTTACGGGGGCGAGGACCGAGAATACGAGCAGTACTTC.

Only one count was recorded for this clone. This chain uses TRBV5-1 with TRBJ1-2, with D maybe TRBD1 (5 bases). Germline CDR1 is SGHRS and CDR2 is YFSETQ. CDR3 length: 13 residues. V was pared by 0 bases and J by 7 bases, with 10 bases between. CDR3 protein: CASSLESGSGYTF. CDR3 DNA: TGCGCCAGCAGCTTGGAGTCAGGGAGTGGCTACACCTTC. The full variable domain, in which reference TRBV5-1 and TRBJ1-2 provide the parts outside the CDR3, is KAGVTQTPRYLIKTRGQQVTLSCSPISGHRSVSWYQQTPGQGLQFLFEYFSETQRNKGNFPGRFSGRQFSNSRSEMNVSTLELGDSALYLCASSLESGSGYTFGSGTRLTVV.

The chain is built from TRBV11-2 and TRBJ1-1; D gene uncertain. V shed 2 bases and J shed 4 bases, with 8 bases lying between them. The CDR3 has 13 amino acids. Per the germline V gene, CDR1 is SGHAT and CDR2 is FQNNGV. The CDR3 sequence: CASSLSGFTEAFF. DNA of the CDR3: TGTGCCAGCAGCTTATCTGGGTTCACTGAAGCTTTCTTT.

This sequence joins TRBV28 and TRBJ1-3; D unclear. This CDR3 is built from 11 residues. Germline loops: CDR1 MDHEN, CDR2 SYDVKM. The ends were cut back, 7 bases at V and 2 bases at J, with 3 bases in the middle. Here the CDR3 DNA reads TGTGCCAGCACCCCTGGAAACACCATATATTTT. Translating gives CASTPGNTIYF.

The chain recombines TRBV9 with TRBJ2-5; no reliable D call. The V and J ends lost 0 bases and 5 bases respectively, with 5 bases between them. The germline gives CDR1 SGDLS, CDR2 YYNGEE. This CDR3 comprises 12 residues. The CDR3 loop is CASSVDQETQYF. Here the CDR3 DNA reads TGTGCCAGCAGCGTAGATCAGGAGACCCAGTACTTC.

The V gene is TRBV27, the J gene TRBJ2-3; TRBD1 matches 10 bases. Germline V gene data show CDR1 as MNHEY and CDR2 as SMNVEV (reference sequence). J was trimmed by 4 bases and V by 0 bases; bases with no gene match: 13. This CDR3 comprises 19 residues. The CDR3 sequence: CASSLSPRVTGGKADTQYF. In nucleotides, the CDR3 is TGTGCCAGCAGTTTATCCCCCCGGGTGACAGGGGGCAAAGCAGATACGCAGTATTTT.

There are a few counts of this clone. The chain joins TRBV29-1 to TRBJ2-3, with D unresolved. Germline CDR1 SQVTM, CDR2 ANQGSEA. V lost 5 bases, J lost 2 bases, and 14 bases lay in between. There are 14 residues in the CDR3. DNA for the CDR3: TGCAGCGTTTACCCGATTAGGTTCACAGATACGCAGTATTTT. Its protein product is CSVYPIRFTDTQYF.

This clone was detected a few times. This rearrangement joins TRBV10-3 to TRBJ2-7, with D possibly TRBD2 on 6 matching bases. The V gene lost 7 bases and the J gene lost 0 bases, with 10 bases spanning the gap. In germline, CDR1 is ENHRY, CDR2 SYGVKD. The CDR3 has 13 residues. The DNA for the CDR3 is TGTGCCATCACGCGGGACCTCTCCTACGAGCAGTACTTC. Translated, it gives CAITRDLSYEQYF.

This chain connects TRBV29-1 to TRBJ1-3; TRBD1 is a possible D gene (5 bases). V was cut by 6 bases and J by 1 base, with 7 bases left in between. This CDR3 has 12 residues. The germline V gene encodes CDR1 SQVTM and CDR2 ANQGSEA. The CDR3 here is CSVGESGNTIYF. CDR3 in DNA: TGCAGCGTAGGGGAGTCTGGAAACACCATATATTTT.

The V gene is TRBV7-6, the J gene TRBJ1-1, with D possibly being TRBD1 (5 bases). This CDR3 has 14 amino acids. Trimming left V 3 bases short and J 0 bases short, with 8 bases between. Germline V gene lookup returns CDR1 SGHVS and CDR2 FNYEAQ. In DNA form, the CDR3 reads TGTGCCAGCAGCTTTGGGGGAGTGAACACTGAAGCTTTCTTT. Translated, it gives CASSFGGVNTEAFF.

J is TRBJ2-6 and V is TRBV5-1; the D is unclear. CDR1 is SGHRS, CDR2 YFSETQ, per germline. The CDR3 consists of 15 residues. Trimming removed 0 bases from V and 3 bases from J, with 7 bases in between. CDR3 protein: CASSLEWVGANVLTF. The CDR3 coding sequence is TGCGCCAGCAGCTTGGAGTGGGTTGGGGCCAACGTCCTGACTTTC. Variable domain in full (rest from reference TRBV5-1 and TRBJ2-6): KAGVTQTPRYLIKTRGQQVTLSCSPISGHRSVSWYQQTPGQGLQFLFEYFSETQRNKGNFPGRFSGRQFSNSRSEMNVSTLELGDSALYLCASSLEWVGANVLTFGAGSRLTVL.

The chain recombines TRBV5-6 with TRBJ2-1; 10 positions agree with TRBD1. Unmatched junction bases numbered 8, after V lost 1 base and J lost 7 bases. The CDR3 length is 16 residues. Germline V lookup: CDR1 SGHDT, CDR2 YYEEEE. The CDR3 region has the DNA TGTGCCAGCAGCTTGTTATTCTGGACAGGGGGAAATGAGCAGTTCTTC. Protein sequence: CASSLLFWTGGNEQFF.

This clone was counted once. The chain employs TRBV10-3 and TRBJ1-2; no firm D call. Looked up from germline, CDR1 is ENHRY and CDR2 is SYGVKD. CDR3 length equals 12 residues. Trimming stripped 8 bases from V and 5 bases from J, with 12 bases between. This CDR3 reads CAISPVGYGYTF. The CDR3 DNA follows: TGTGCCATCTCTCCAGTGGGATATGGCTACACCTTC.

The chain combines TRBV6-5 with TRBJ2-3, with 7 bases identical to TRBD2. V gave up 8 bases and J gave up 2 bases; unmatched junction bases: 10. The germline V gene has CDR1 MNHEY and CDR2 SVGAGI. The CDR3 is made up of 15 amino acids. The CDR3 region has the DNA TGTGCCAGCCGAGGTCGGCTAGCGGCCACAGATACGCAGTATTTT. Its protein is CASRGRLAATDTQYF.

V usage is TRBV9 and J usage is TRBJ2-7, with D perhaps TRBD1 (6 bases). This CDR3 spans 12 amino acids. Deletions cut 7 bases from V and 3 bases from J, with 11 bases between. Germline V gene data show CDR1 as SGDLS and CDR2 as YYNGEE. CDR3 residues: CASGMDSYEQYF. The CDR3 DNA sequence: TGTGCCAGCGGAATGGACAGCTACGAGCAGTACTTC.

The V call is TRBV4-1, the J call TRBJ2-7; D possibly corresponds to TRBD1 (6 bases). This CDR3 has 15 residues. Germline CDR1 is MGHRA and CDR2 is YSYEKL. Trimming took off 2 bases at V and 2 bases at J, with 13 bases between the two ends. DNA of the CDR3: TGCGCCAGCAGCCAACCCCAGGGGACCCCCTACGAGCAGTACTTC. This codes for CASSQPQGTPYEQYF.

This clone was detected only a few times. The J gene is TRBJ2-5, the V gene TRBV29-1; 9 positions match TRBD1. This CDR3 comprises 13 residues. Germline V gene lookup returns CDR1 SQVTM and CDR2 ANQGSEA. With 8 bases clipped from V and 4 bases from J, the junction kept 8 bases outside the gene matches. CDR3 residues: CSSWDRAGETQYF. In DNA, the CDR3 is TGCAGCTCGTGGGACAGGGCAGGAGAGACCCAGTACTTC.